Reported below is one T cell receptor (beta chain). Its antigen is unidentified. One entry per CDR3 protein, called by TCRdb with MiXCR from the 5' RACE reads. The sample holds under 500,000 distinct CDR3 sequences, about 19% seen once. V lost 5 bases to trimming and J lost 7 bases; unmatched junction nucleotides: 11. Germline-derived CDR1 and CDR2 are LGHDT and YNNKEL (reference sequence). CDR3 length equals 16 residues. The data originate from a study of T cells after yellow fever vaccination. General observations from the study: The booster response re-showed most primary clones: 95% to 96% CD4, about 89% CD8. A weaker secondary response peaked on day 5, the primary on day 15.

Sample: PBMCs, taken before the yellow fever booster vaccination. This chain links TRBV3-1 with TRBJ2-1; TRBD2 aligns across 10 bases. This sequence was found in a man aged 18-30 years who received the YFV17D yellow fever vaccine. CDR3 coding DNA: TGTGCCAGCAGCTCTCTCGAGCGGGGGGGTGGTAATGAGCAGTTCTTC. It yields the protein CASSSLERGGGNEQFF.